The text below deals with one TCR beta chain. Its antigen is not known. Donors sampled were nominally healthy, though unrecorded immune exposures were likely. V shed 4 bases and J 6 bases; nucleotides not matched to a gene: 9. This CDR3 contains 15 residues. Per germline, CDR1 SGHRS and CDR2 YFSETQ. This entry is derived from a study of cytomegalovirus exposure and HLA in healthy donors. Study overall: Of the donors genotyped, 398 in all, about 76% fell in the Caucasian-associated ancestry cluster. Findings and limits, study-wide: Across donors, most TCRs were seen rarely, yet some public ones were widespread.

A multiplex PCR was run with 60 Vbeta primers and 13 Jbeta primers. The method was immunoSEQ multiplex PCR; TCRdb's version includes in-frame clones alone and lacks a portion of them. Of 65,000 to 70,000 clones listed, approximately 77% are singletons. Sequencing input: PBMCs. The TCR comes from a woman in her 30s in good health and CMV-seropositive. The rearrangement links TRBV5-1 to TRBJ2-1, with TRBD2 identical over 8 bases. The CDR3 protein is CASSKEGLGVNEQFF. CDR3 coding DNA: TGCGCCAGCAGCAAAGAGGGACTAGGTGTCAATGAGCAGTTCTTC.